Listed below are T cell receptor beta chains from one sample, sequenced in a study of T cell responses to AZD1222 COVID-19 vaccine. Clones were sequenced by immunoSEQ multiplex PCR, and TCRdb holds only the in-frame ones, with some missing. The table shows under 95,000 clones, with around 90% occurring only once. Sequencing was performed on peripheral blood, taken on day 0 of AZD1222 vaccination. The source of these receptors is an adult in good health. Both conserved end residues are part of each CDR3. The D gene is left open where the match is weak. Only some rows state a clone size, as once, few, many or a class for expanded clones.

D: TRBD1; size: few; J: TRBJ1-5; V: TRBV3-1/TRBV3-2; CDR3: CASSHGTGGDQPQHF
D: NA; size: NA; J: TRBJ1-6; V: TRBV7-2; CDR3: CASRQGTEGSPLHF
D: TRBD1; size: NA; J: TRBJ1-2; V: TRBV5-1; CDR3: CASSWEGQFYGYTF
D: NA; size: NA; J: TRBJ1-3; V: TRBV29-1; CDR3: CSVVWGNTIYF
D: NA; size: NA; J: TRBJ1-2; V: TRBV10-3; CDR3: CAARRDHNYGYTF
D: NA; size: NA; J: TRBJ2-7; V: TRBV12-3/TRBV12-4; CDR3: CASSGGGSTEQYF
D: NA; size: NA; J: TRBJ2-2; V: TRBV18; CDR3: CASSAWEGNTGELFF
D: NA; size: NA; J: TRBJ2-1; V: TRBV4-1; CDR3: CASSQGGQMGFNEQFF
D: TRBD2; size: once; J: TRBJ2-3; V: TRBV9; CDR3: CASSPAGGGTSTDTQYF
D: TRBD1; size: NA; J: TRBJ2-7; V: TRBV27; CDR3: CASSLGTGWNEQYF
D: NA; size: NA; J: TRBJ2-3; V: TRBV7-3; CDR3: CASSSGFADTQYF
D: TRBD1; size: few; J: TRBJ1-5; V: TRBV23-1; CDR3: CASRIDRGRLNNQPQHF
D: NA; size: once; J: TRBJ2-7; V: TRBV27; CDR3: CASSVGTSTTEQYF
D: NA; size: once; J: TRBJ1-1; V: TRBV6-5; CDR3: CASNGGVTEAFF
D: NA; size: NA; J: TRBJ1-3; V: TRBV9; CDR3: CASSVFSNSGNTIYF
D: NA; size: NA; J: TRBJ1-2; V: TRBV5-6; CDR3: CASSLDRDYGYTF
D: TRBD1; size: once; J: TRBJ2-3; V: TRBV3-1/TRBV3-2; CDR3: CASSQDCGQDPTDTQYF
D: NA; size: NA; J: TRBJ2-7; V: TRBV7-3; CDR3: CASARGRDPYEQYF
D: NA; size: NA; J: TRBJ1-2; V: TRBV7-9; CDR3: CASSFHNSLGYTF
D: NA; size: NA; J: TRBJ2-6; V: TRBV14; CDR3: CASSQDRRGAITAGANVLTF
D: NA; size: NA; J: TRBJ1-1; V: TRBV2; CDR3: CASIPGISNTEAFF
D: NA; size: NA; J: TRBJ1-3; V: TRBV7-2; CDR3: CASSFGGAGFGNTIYF
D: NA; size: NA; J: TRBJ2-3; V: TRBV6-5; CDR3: CASSYSDVDTQYF
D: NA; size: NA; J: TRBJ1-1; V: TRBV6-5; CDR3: CASRRQEGVTEAFF
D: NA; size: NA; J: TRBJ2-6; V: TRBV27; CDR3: CASSLNTGFGANVLTF
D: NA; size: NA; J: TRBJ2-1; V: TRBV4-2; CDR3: CASSQDGGGYYNEQFF
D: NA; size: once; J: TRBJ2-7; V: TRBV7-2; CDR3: CASSWGAGVEQYF